This T cell receptor beta chain was recorded in a study of identical twins. Using its own MiXCR run on the 5' RACE reads, TCRdb lists one record per CDR3 protein. The sample gives roughly 710,000 distinct CDR3 sequences, roughly 6% of which show up once; approximately 2% is in the top ten. This clonotype was counted at least ten times. The antigen is not known. The ends were cut back, 5 bases at V and 2 bases at J, with 8 bases in the middle. The CDR3 spans 12 residues. Germline V gene data show CDR1 as SQVTM and CDR2 as ANQGSEA. General study points: Within twin pairs, the out-of-frame alpha sequences they shared showed excess low generation probability.

This receptor was obtained from a man aged 18 to 30 in good health. The sample consisted of naive T cells sorted from blood. The J gene is TRBJ2-3, the V gene TRBV29-1; D possibly corresponds to TRBD2 (6 bases). The DNA for the CDR3 is TGCAGCGTTTCGGGAGACACAGATACGCAGTATTTT. Protein: CSVSGDTDTQYF.